These 25 T cell receptor beta chains were sequenced from one sample in a study of cytomegalovirus exposure and HLA in healthy donors. PCR was performed using 60 Vbeta and 13 Jbeta primers. The protocol was immunoSEQ multiplex PCR, while the TCRdb copy is restricted to in-frame clones and leaves out a portion. The sample has approximately 160,000 clones, over 75% seen once. Sequenced: PBMCs. These receptors originate from a woman between 18 and 29 years old in good health and CMV-seronegative.

The CDR3: CASSPSGNTEAFF. The CDR3 DNA follows: TGTGCCAGCAGCCCAAGCGGAAACACTGAAGCTTTCTTT. This chain links TRBV7-9 with TRBJ1-1; the D is unclear. This CDR3 comprises 13 residues. Between the trimmed V and J ends, which lost 5 bases and 2 bases, there was a span of 9 bases. Germline CDR1 is SEHNR and CDR2 is FQNEAQ (reference sequence).

V gene TRBV2 combines with J gene TRBJ1-1; TRBD1 agrees at 7 bases. The length of the CDR3 is 14 residues. Trimming took 9 bases from V and 0 from J; bases not matched to a gene: 7. The V gene's germline CDR1 is SNHLY and CDR2 FYNNEI. The CDR3 DNA follows: TGTGCCAGGGTTATACAGGGGATGAACACTGAAGCTTTCTTT. Its protein product is CARVIQGMNTEAFF. The entire variable domain, with the rest obtained from reference TRBV2 and TRBJ1-1, is as follows: EPEVTQTPSHQVTQMGQEVILRCVPISNHLYFYWYRQILGQKVEFLVSFYNNEISEKSEIFDDQFSVERPDGSNFTLKIRSTKLEDSAMYFCARVIQGMNTEAFFGQGTRLTVV.

This chain connects TRBV9 to TRBJ2-1, with 7 positions matching TRBD1. Germline V gives CDR1 SGDLS, CDR2 YYNGEE. The CDR3 is 13 amino acids. J gave up 3 bases and V 4 bases, and 1 base lay outside the gene matches. The CDR3 loop reads CASSTGDYNEQFF. CDR3 sequence (DNA): TGTGCCAGCAGCACAGGGGACTACAATGAGCAGTTCTTC.

The genes are TRBV6-1 and TRBJ2-5; the D gene is possibly TRBD1 (6 bases). CDR3 length: 12 amino acids. Trimming took 4 bases from V and 11 from J, leaving 14 bases between them. Germline V gene data show CDR1 as MNHNS and CDR2 as SASEGT. The CDR3 here is CASSVLQGAQYF. The DNA of the CDR3 is TGTGCCAGCAGTGTACTACAGGGTGCGCAGTACTTC.

The chain has TRBV9 and TRBJ2-5, with 11 bases fitting TRBD2. Germline assignment: CDR1 SGDLS and CDR2 YYNGEE. The junction had 9 bases not matched to a gene; V was cut back by 3 bases and J by 5 bases. The CDR3 is made up of 16 amino acids. The CDR3: CASSGPLAGGIETQYF. The CDR3 nucleotides read TGTGCCAGCAGCGGACCCCTAGCGGGGGGTATTGAGACCCAGTACTTC.

V and J are TRBV18 and TRBJ2-5; 14 bases are shared with TRBD2. Germline-derived CDR1 and CDR2 are KGHSH and LQKENI. The ends lost 2 bases at V and 4 bases at J; junction bases unmatched: 6. The CDR3 consists of 17 residues. CDR3 protein: CASSPRATSGRGETQYF. CDR3 DNA: TGTGCCAGCTCACCAAGGGCGACTAGCGGGAGGGGAGAGACCCAGTACTTC.

The rearrangement joins TRBV7-3 to TRBJ1-1; tentative D call: TRBD1 (6 bases). Germline V gene sequence: CDR1 SGHTA, CDR2 FQGTGA. The CDR3 runs to 18 residues. V lost 5 bases to trimming and J lost 1 base, with 23 bases between them. In nucleotides, the CDR3 is TGTGCCAGCAGCGCAAAGGGCAAACAGGGTGTGTCGAACACTGAAGCTTTCTTT. The encoded protein is CASSAKGKQGVSNTEAFF. Supplemented by reference TRBV7-3 and TRBJ1-1, the full variable domain reads GAGVSQTPSNKVTEKGKYVELRCDPISGHTALYWYRQSLGQGPEFLIYFQGTGAADDSGLPNDRFFAVRPEGSVSTLKIQRTERGDSAVYLCASSAKGKQGVSNTEAFFGQGTRLTVV.

In its sample, this clone was seen a few times. The genes are TRBV4-1 and TRBJ1-6, with 7 bases fitting TRBD1. Germline CDR1 and CDR2: MGHRA and YSYEKL. The CDR3 has 16 residues. V was clipped by 1 base and J by 7 bases; unmatched bases: 7. CDR3 DNA sequence: TGCGCCAGCAGCCAAGGACAGGGCAGGCCCAATTCACCCCTCCACTTT. It is translated as CASSQGQGRPNSPLHF.

V is TRBV7-6 and J is TRBJ2-3; 8 nucleotides match TRBD2. CDR1 SGHVS and CDR2 FNYEAQ come from the germline V gene. The V segment lost 5 bases and the J segment 6 bases; nucleotides outside the gene matches: 16. CDR3 length: 17 amino acids. DNA of the CDR3: TGTGCCAGCAGCGAGGGGCCTACCGGGGGGGCCTTCGATACGCAGTATTTT. Translating gives CASSEGPTGGAFDTQYF.

V gene TRBV5-4 combines with J gene TRBJ2-7; TRBD1 matches at 9 bases. Germline trimming cut 4 bases from V and 3 bases from J; bases unmatched to any gene: 8. The V gene's germline CDR1 is SGHNT and CDR2 YYREEE (reference sequence). The CDR3 has 15 residues. CDR3 protein: CASSNTGQGNYEQYF. CDR3 DNA sequence: TGTGCCAGCAGCAATACGGGACAGGGTAACTACGAGCAGTACTTC.

The table lists this clone with a count of one. The V gene is TRBV19, the J gene TRBJ2-7; TRBD2 agrees at 8 bases. The V gene end was trimmed by 6 bases and the J gene end by 4 bases; junction bases not matched to a gene: 14. Germline V gene sequence: CDR1 LNHDA, CDR2 SQIVND (reference sequence). There are 16 residues in the CDR3. CDR3 DNA: TGTGCCAGTAGCATAACTAGCGGCCATCGGTTATACGAGCAGTACTTC. It translates to CASSITSGHRLYEQYF.

This clone came up once. The CDR3 coding sequence is TGTGCCAGTAGCACGGACAGGGGACGCAATCAGCCCCAGCATTTT. It encodes CASSTDRGRNQPQHF. The rearrangement uses TRBV19 and TRBJ1-5; 9 nucleotides match TRBD1. The junction had 5 bases not matched to a gene; V was cut back by 6 bases and J by 2 bases. The CDR3 sequence is 15 residues long. CDR1 and CDR2 (germline): LNHDA, SQIVND (reference sequence).

This clone has more than one count but fewer than ten. For the CDR3, the DNA is TGTGCCAGCAGAGTCCAGGACATTAGAGATACGCAGTATTTT. Its translation is CASRVQDIRDTQYF. V usage is TRBV6-1 and J usage is TRBJ2-3; D is possibly TRBD1 (5 bases). CDR3 length: 14 amino acids. Germline V gene lookup returns CDR1 MNHNS and CDR2 SASEGT. With 6 bases removed from V and 5 bases from J, the gap between germline ends came to 15 bases.

This clone was seen just once. This rearrangement joins TRBV6-1 to TRBJ2-7, with D perhaps matching TRBD2 (7 bases). V was clipped by 4 bases and J by 3 bases, with 16 bases between them. This CDR3 region has 15 residues. Germline assignment: CDR1 MNHNS and CDR2 SASEGT. This chain's CDR3 is CASSVQAGAVYEQYF. In nucleotides, the CDR3 is TGTGCCAGCAGTGTTCAGGCGGGGGCTGTCTACGAGCAGTACTTC.

The rearrangement links TRBV7-8 to TRBJ1-2, with D perhaps TRBD1 (5 bases). Germline V CDR1 and CDR2: SGHVS, FQNEAQ. The CDR3 totals 16 residues. The V and J ends lost 4 bases and 3 bases respectively, with 18 bases between them. The CDR3 is CASSSSRTRAYYGYTF. Written as DNA, the CDR3 is TGTGCCAGCAGCTCCTCAAGGACCAGGGCCTACTATGGCTACACCTTC.

The rearrangement uses TRBV5-8 and TRBJ1-5; 10 nucleotides agree with TRBD1. The CDR3 length is 15 residues. The J segment lost 5 bases and the V segment lost 6 bases, leaving 8 bases of the junction unmatched. Germline CDR1 is SGHTS and CDR2 is YDEGEE. CDR3 sequence: CASNMGTGEYQPQHF. DNA of the CDR3: TGTGCCAGCAACATGGGGACAGGGGAATATCAGCCCCAGCATTTT.

This clone appeared once. The rearrangement joins TRBV4-2 to TRBJ1-5; D remains ambiguous. Germline CDR1 LGHNA, CDR2 YNFKEQ. The CDR3 consists of 11 residues. Trimming pared 4 bases from V and 11 bases from J, leaving 9 bases between. The CDR3 sequence is CASSLTWAQHF. Here the CDR3 DNA reads TGTGCCAGCAGCCTGACATGGGCCCAGCATTTT.

The chain's CDR3 is CASSSNTGKGNTIYF. The CDR3 nucleotides read TGCGCCAGCAGCTCAAACACAGGGAAGGGAAACACCATATATTTT. The chain joins TRBV5-1 to TRBJ1-3; possible D gene TRBD1, 6 bases. CDR3 length: 15 residues. V was shortened by 3 bases and J by 4 bases, with 14 bases between the two germline ends. Germline-derived CDR1 and CDR2 are SGHRS and YFSETQ. Using reference TRBV5-1 and TRBJ1-3 for the parts outside the CDR3, the full variable domain is KAGVTQTPRYLIKTRGQQVTLSCSPISGHRSVSWYQQTPGQGLQFLFEYFSETQRNKGNFPGRFSGRQFSNSRSEMNVSTLELGDSALYLCASSSNTGKGNTIYFGEGSWLTVV.

This rearrangement joins TRBV2 to TRBJ1-3; D is unresolved. The CDR3 length is 14 residues. V was pared by 1 base and J by 3 bases, with 7 bases between. Germline values: CDR1 SNHLY, CDR2 FYNNEI. CDR3 nucleotides: TGTGCCAGCAGTGAAGGGGCAGATGGAAACACCATATATTTT. Its protein product is CASSEGADGNTIYF.

J is TRBJ2-7 and V is TRBV2, with D hard to call. Per germline, CDR1 SNHLY and CDR2 FYNNEI. V lost 2 bases and J lost 2, with 16 bases in between. The CDR3 runs 16 residues. The CDR3 DNA reads as TGTGCCAGCAGTGAATCGGAGAGGCCACTCCCCTACGAGCAGTACTTC. Protein sequence: CASSESERPLPYEQYF.

This clone has more than one count but fewer than ten. The chain combines TRBV19 with TRBJ1-2; D is unresolved. The V gene's germline CDR1 is LNHDA and CDR2 SQIVND (reference sequence). V dropped 7 bases and J dropped 2 bases, with 5 bases sitting between them. This CDR3 contains 11 residues. In nucleotides, the CDR3 is TGTGCCAGTAAGGAGAACTATGGCTACACCTTC. Its protein is CASKENYGYTF.

V and J are TRBV14 and TRBJ1-2, with TRBD1 as a possible D gene (5 bases). This CDR3 has 13 residues. Per germline, CDR1 SGHDN and CDR2 FVKESK. Trimming left V 3 bases short and J 8 bases short, with 13 bases between. CDR3 bases: TGTGCCAGCAGCCAGCGGGGGTCCGACGGCTACACCTTC. Protein sequence: CASSQRGSDGYTF.

The chain combines TRBV6-1 with TRBJ2-7, with 7 bases aligning to TRBD1. This CDR3 has 14 amino acids. Germline loops: CDR1 MNHNS, CDR2 SASEGT. With V trimmed by 6 bases and J by 0 bases, 5 bases remained unmatched. CDR3 DNA sequence: TGTGCCAGCAGAAGGGACAGCGACTCCTACGAGCAGTACTTC. Amino acids: CASRRDSDSYEQYF.

V gene TRBV13 combines with J gene TRBJ2-1, with TRBD2 matching 10 bases. Germline V lookup: CDR1 PRHDT, CDR2 FYEKMQ (reference sequence). The CDR3 totals 15 residues. V lost 4 bases and J lost 2; bases outside the gene matches: 2. CDR3 nucleotides: TGTGCCAGCAGCTCGAGCGGGGGGGCCTACAATGAGCAGTTCTTC. The encoded protein is CASSSSGGAYNEQFF. Variable domain in full (rest from reference TRBV13 and TRBJ2-1): AAGVIQSPRHLIKEKRETATLKCYPIPRHDTVYWYQQGPGQDPQFLISFYEKMQSDKGSIPDRFSAQQFSDYHSELNMSSLELGDSALYFCASSSSGGAYNEQFFGPGTRLTVL.

V gene TRBV6-1 combines with J gene TRBJ2-7; D might be TRBD2 (6 bases). This CDR3 spans 14 amino acids. The germline V gene has CDR1 MNHNS and CDR2 SASEGT. V gave up 6 bases and J gave up 0 bases, with 12 bases separating them. CDR3 residues: CASRRDFTSYEQYF. The CDR3 DNA sequence: TGTGCCAGCAGGAGGGACTTCACCTCCTACGAGCAGTACTTC.